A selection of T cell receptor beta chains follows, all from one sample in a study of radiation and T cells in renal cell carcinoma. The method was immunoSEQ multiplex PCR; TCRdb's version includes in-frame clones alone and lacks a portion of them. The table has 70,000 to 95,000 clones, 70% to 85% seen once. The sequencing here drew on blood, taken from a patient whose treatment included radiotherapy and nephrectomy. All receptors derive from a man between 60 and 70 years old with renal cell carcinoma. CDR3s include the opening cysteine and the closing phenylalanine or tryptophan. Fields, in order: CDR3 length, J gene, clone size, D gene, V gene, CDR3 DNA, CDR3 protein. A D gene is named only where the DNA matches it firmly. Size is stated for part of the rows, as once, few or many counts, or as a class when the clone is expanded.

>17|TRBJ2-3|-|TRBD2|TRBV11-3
TGTGCCAGTTCTGCAAGGACTAGCGGGGGTACGGGAGATACGCAGTATTTT
CASSARTSGGTGDTQYF
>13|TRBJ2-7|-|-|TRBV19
TGTGCCAGTACTGCATCCGGGGCCTACGAGCAGTACTTC
CASTASGAYEQYF
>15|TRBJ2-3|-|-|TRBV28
TGTGCCAGCAGTTTATCTTCAGACTTATCAGATACGCAGTATTTT
CASSLSSDLSDTQYF
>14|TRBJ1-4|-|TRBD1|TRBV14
TGTGCCAGCGGTCGACAGGGAACTAATGAAAAACTGTTTTTT
CASGRQGTNEKLFF
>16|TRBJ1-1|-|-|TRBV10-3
TGTGCCATCAGTGAGTCGGGGGCAGGGGCGAACACTGAAGCTTTCTTT
CAISESGAGANTEAFF
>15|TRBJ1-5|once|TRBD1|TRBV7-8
TGTGCCAGCAGCCTACAGGGGCAGGGCAATCAGCCCCAGCATTTT
CASSLQGQGNQPQHF
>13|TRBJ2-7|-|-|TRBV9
TGTGCCAGCAGCCAGGGACAAACCTACGAGCAGTACTTC
CASSQGQTYEQYF
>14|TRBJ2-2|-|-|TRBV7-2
TGTGCCAGCAGCTTGCGAGGAAACACCGGGGAGCTGTTTTTT
CASSLRGNTGELFF
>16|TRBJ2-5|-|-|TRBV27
TGTGCCAGCAGCCTGGCCCTGGGGGCGGTCCAAGAGACCCAGTACTTC
CASSLALGAVQETQYF
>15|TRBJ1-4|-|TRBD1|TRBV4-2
TGTGCCAGCAGCCAAGGGACAGGGACAAATGAAAAACTGTTTTTT
CASSQGTGTNEKLFF
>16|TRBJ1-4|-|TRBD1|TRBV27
TGTGCCAGCAGTTCCTCCTCGGGACAGGGGTCTGAAAAACTGTTTTTT
CASSSSSGQGSEKLFF
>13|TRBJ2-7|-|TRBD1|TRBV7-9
TGTGCCACCCGCAGGGGGAGCTCCTACGAGCAGTACTTC
CATRRGSSYEQYF
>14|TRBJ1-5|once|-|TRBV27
TGTGCCAGCAGTTTTCCCCTCAGCAATCAGCCCCAGCATTTT
CASSFPLSNQPQHF
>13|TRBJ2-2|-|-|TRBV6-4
TGTGCCAGCAGTGTGGGGATCACCGGGGAGCTGTTTTTT
CASSVGITGELFF
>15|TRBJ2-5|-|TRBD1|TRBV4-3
TGCGCCAGCAGCCCCCAGGGGGCCCTTGGGGAGACCCAGTACTTC
CASSPQGALGETQYF
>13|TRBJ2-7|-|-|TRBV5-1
TGCGCCAGCAGCGGCAGCGGGTCTTACGAGCAGTACTTC
CASSGSGSYEQYF
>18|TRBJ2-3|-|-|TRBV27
TGTGCCAGCAGTTTATCGGGGATGGCCCCTGGGGGCACAGATACGCAGTATTTT
CASSLSGMAPGGTDTQYF
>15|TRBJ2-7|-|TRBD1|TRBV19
TGTGCCAGTAGTAAGGGACAGGGAGGAATTTACGAGCAGTACTTC
CASSKGQGGIYEQYF
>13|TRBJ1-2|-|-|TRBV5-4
TGTGCCAGCAGGATGGGGGGGCCCTATGGCTACACCTTC
CASRMGGPYGYTF
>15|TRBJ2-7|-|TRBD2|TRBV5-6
TGTGCCAGCAGCTTTGTAGCTAGCGGGAGAGGAGAGCAGTACTTC
CASSFVASGRGEQYF
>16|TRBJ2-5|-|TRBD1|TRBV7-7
TGTGCCAGCAGCTTAGTGAAGGGACAGGGCCAAGAGACCCAGTACTTC
CASSLVKGQGQETQYF
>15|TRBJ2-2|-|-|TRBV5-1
TGCGCCAGCAGCTTGGACGGGAGTGGGACCGGGGAGCTGTTTTTT
CASSLDGSGTGELFF
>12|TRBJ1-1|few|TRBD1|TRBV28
TGTGCCACCCAGACAGGGTCCCCTGAAGCTTTCTTT
CATQTGSPEAFF
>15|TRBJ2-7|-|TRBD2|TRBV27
TGTGCCAGCAGTTTAGTAGGGACTAGTTCCTACGAGCAGTACTTC
CASSLVGTSSYEQYF
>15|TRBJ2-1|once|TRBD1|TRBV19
TGTGCCAGTAGCCTCAGGGGACAGGCCACCTATGAGCAGTTCTTC
CASSLRGQATYEQFF
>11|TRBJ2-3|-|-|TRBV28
TGTGCCAGCAGTAACACAGATACGCAGTATTTT
CASSNTDTQYF
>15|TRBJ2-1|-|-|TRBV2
TGTGCCAGCTGCTGGGGGGACGCCTCCTACAATGAGCAGTTCTTC
CASCWGDASYNEQFF
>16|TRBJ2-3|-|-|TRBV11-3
TGTGCCAGCAGCTTAGTATTCCAGCGGTGCACAGATACGCAGTATTTT
CASSLVFQRCTDTQYF
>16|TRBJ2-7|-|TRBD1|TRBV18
TGTGCCAGCTCACCGGACCCGGGACAGGCGGGGAGGGAGCAGTACTTC
CASSPDPGQAGREQYF
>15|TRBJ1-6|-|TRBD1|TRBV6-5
TGTGCCAGCAGTCCTCCGACAGGGCATAATTCACCCCTCCACTTT
CASSPPTGHNSPLHF
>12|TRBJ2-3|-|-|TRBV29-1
TGCAGCGTTGGGGTAACTGGGGATACGCAGTATTTT
CSVGVTGDTQYF
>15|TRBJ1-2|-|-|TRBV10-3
TGTGCCATCAGTGAAGCGGGAAGGAACTCCTATGGCTACACCTTC
CAISEAGRNSYGYTF
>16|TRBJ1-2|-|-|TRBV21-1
TGTGCCAGCAGCAAAAGGACAGTTCCGGTTCTGATGGGCTACACCTTC
CASSKRTVPVLMGYTF
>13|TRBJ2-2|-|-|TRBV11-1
TGTGCCAGCAGCTTCCGGGACACCGGGGAGCTGTTTTTT
CASSFRDTGELFF
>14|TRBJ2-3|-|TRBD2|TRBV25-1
TGTGCCAGCAGTGTGACTAGCGGAACAGATACGCAGTATTTT
CASSVTSGTDTQYF
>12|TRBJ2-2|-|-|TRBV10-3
TGTGCCATCAGGGAAAACACCGGGGAGCTGTTTTTT
CAIRENTGELFF
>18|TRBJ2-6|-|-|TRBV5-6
TGTGCCAGCAGTCTTAGGTACAGGGTTCTTTCTGGGGCCAACGTCCTGACTTTC
CASSLRYRVLSGANVLTF
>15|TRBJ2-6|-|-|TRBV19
TGTGCCAGTAGTGTAGGAAACTCTGGGGCCAACGTCCTGACTTTC
CASSVGNSGANVLTF
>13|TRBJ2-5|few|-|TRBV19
TGTGCCAGTAGCGGGAGCGTTCAAGAGACCCAGTACTTC
CASSGSVQETQYF
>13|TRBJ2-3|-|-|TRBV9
TGTGCCAGCAGCCCGCTTGGTGTGAGTACGCAGTATTTT
CASSPLGVSTQYF
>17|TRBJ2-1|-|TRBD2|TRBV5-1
TGCGCCAGCAGCCCAGGCCTAACTAGCGGGACTGGGAATGAGCAGTTCTTC
CASSPGLTSGTGNEQFF
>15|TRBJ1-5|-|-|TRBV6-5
TGTGCCAGCAGTTACAGGACAATTAGCAATCAGCCCCAGCATTTT
CASSYRTISNQPQHF
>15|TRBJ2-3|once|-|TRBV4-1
TGCGCCAGCCGTCATGGGGGCAGACACACAGATACGCAGTATTTT
CASRHGGRHTDTQYF
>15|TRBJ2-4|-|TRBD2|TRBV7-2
TGTGCCAGCAGCTCGACTAGCGGGAGGGTAAACATTCAGTACTTC
CASSSTSGRVNIQYF
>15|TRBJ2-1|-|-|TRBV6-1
TGTGCCAGCAGTGAAGACCCCCACTCCTACAATGAGCAGTTCTTC
CASSEDPHSYNEQFF
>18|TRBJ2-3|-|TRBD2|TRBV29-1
TGCAGCGTTGAGGGGGGACTAGGTTCCAAGAGCACCTTAGATACGCAGTATTTT
CSVEGGLGSKSTLDTQYF
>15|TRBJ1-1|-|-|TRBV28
TGTGCCAGCAGTCCCCCCCCGGGGATGAACACTGAAGCTTTCTTT
CASSPPPGMNTEAFF